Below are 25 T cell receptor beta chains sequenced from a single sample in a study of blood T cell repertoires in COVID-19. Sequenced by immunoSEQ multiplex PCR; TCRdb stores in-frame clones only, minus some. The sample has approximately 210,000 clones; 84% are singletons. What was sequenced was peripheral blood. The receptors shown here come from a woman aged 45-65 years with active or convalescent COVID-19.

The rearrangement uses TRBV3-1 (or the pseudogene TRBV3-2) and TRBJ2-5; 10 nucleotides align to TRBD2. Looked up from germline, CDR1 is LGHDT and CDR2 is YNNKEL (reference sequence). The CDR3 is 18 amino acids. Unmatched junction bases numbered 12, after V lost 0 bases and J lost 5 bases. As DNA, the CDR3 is TGTGCCAGCAGCCAAGACCGGACTAGCGGTTTGCGGGGGGAGACCCAGTACTTC. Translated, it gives CASSQDRTSGLRGETQYF.

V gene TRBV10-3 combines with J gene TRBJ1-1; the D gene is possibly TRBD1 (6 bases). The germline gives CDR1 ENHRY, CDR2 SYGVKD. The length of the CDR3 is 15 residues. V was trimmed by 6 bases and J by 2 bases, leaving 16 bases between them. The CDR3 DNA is TGTGCCATCAGGGACAGAGCTTCATCCAACACTGAAGCTTTCTTT. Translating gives CAIRDRASSNTEAFF.

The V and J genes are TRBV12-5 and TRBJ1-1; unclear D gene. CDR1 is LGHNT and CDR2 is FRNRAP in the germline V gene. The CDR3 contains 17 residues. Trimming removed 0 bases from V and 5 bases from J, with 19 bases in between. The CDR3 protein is CASGLVLGGQAPTEAFF. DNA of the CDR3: TGTGCTAGTGGTTTGGTACTCGGTGGGCAGGCTCCAACTGAAGCTTTCTTT.

CDR3 DNA sequence: TGTGCCAGTAGTCAAACTACAGGGGTGAGCTACAATGAGCAGTTCTTC. Residues: CASSQTTGVSYNEQFF. The chain joins TRBV19 to TRBJ2-1; 7 bases line up with TRBD1. V gave up 5 bases and J gave up 3 bases; unmatched junction bases: 10. The CDR3 is 16 residues long. CDR1 is LNHDA and CDR2 is SQIVND in the germline V gene (reference sequence).

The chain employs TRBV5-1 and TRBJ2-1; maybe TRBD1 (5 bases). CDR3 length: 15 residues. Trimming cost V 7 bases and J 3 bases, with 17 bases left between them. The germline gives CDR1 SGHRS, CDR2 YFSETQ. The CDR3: CASATTDRIYNEQFF. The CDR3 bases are TGCGCCAGCGCTACCACCGACAGAATCTACAATGAGCAGTTCTTC.

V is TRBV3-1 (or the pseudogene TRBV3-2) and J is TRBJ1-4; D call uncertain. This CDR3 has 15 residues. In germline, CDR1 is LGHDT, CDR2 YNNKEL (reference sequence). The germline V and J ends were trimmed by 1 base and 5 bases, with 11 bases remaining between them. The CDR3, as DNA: TGTGCCAGCAGCCAAGGAGGCTCCCCGAATGAAAAACTGTTTTTT. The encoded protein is CASSQGGSPNEKLFF.

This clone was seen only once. For the CDR3, the DNA is TGTGCCAGCAGCTGGGGACAGGGGCCCTTCTCCCTCCACTTT. Amino acid sequence: CASSWGQGPFSLHF. This chain uses TRBV5-5 with TRBJ1-6; 10 nucleotides agree with TRBD1. With V trimmed by 3 bases and J by 14 bases, 8 bases remained unmatched. Germline CDR1 reads SGHKS; CDR2 reads YYEKEE (reference sequence). The CDR3 contains 14 residues.

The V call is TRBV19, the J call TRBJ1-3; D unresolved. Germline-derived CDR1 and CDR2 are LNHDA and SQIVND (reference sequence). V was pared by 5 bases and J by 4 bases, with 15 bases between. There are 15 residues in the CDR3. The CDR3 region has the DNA TGTGCCAGTAGTCTTAGGACTCGCACCGGAAACACCATATATTTT. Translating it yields CASSLRTRTGNTIYF.

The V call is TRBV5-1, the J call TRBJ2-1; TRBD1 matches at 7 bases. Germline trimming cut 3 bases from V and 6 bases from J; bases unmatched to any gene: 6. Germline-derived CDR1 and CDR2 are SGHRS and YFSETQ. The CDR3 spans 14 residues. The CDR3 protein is CASSWTGAVNEQFF. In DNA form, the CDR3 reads TGCGCCAGCAGCTGGACAGGCGCCGTCAATGAGCAGTTCTTC.

The CDR3 DNA reads TGTGCCAGCAGCTTAACCCGGGATCTTAGCTCTGGGGCCAACGTCCTGACTTTC. Protein: CASSLTRDLSSGANVLTF. V and J are TRBV7-6 and TRBJ2-6, with D perhaps TRBD2 (5 bases). The CDR3 has 18 amino acids. The germline V and J ends were trimmed by 2 bases and 0 bases, with 14 bases remaining between them. The V gene's germline CDR1 is SGHVS and CDR2 FNYEAQ. Drawing the rest from reference TRBV7-6 and TRBJ2-6, the complete variable domain is GAGVSQSPRYKVTKRGQDVALRCDPISGHVSLYWYRQALGQGPEFLTYFNYEAQQDKSGLPNDRFSAERPEGSISTLTIQRTEQRDSAMYRCASSLTRDLSSGANVLTFGAGSRLTVL.

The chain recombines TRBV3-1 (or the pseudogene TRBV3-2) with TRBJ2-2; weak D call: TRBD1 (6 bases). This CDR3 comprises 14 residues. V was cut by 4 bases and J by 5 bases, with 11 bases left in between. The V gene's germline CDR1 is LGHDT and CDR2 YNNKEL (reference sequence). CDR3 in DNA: TGTGCCAGCAGCCCCAGGGGTTGGACCGGGGAGCTGTTTTTT. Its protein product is CASSPRGWTGELFF.

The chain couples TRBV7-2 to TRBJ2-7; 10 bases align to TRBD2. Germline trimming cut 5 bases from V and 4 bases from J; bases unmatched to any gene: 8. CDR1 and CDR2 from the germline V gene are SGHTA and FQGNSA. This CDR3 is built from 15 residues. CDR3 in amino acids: CASSQTSGKQYEQYF. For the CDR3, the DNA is TGTGCCAGCAGCCAAACTAGCGGGAAGCAGTACGAGCAGTACTTC.

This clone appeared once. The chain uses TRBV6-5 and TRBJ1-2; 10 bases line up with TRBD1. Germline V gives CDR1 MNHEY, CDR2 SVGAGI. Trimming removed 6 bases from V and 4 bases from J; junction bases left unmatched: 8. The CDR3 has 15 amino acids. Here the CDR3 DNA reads TGTGCCAGCAGAAACGACAGGGGGCGAGTCTATGGCTACACCTTC. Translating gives CASRNDRGRVYGYTF.

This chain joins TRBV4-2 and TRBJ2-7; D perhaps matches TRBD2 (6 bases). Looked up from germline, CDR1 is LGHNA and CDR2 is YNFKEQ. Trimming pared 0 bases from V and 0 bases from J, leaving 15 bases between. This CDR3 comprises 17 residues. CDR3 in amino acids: CASSQEGGTRSSYEQYF. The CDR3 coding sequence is TGTGCCAGCAGCCAAGAAGGAGGGACCAGGAGCTCCTACGAGCAGTACTTC.

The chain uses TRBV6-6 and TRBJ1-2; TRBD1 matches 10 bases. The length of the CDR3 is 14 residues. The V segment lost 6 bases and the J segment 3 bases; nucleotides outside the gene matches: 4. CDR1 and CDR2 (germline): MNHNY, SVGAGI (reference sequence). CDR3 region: CASSLTGGDYGYTF. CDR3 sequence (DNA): TGTGCCAGCAGCTTGACAGGGGGCGACTATGGCTACACCTTC.

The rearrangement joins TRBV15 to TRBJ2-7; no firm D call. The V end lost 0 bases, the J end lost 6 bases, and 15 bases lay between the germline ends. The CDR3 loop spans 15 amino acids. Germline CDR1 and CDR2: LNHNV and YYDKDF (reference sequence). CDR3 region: CATSRDRGRRGEQYF. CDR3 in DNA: TGTGCCACCAGCAGAGATCGAGGTCGCCGCGGCGAGCAGTACTTC. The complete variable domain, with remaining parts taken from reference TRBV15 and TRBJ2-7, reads DAMVIQNPRYQVTQFGKPVTLSCSQTLNHNVMYWYQQKSSQAPKLLFHYYDKDFNNEADTPDNFQSRRPNTSFCFLDIRSPGLGDTAMYLCATSRDRGRRGEQYFGPGTRLTVT.

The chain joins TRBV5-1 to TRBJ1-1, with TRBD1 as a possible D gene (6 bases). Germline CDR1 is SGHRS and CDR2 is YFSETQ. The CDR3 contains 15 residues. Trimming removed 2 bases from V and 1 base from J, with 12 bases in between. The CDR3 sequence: CASSFSRTENTEAFF. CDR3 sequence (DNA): TGCGCCAGCAGCTTTTCAAGGACAGAGAACACTGAAGCTTTCTTT. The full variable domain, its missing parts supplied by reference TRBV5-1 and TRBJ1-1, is KAGVTQTPRYLIKTRGQQVTLSCSPISGHRSVSWYQQTPGQGLQFLFEYFSETQRNKGNFPGRFSGRQFSNSRSEMNVSTLELGDSALYLCASSFSRTENTEAFFGQGTRLTVV.

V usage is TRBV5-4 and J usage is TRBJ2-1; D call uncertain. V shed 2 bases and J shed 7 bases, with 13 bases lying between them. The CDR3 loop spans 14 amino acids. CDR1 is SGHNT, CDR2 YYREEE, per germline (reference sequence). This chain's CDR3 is CASSFPTAGNEQFF. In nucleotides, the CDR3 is TGTGCCAGCAGCTTCCCTACCGCTGGTAATGAGCAGTTCTTC.

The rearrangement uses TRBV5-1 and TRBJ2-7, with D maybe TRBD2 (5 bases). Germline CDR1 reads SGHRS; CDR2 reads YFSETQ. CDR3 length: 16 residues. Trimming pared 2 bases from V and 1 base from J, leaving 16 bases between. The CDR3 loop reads CASSLVSGIPSYEQYF. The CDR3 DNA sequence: TGCGCCAGCAGCTTAGTTTCCGGGATACCTTCCTACGAGCAGTACTTC.

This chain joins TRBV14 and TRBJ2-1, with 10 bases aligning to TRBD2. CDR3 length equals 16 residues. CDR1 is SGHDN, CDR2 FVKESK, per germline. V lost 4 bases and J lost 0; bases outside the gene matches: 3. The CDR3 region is CASSPLAGNSYNEQFF. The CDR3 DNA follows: TGTGCCAGCAGCCCACTAGCGGGGAACTCCTACAATGAGCAGTTCTTC.

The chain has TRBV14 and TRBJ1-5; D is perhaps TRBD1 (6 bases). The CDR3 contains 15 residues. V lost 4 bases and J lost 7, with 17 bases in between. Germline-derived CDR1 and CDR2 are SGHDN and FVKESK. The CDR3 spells CASSPTGTPPQPQHF. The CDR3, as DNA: TGTGCCAGCAGCCCAACAGGGACGCCCCCACAGCCCCAGCATTTT.

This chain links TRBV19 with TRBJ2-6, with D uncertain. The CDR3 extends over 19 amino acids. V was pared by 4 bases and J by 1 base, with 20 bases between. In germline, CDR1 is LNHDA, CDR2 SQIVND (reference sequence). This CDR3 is CASSRMVGLSASGANVLTF. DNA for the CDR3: TGTGCCAGTAGTAGGATGGTCGGGTTGTCGGCGTCTGGGGCCAACGTCCTGACTTTC.

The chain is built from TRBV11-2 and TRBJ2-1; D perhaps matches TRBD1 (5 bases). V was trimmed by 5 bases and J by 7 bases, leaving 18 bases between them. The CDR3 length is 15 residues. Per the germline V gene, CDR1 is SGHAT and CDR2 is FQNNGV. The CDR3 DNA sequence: TGTGCCAGCAGCCTCCATTACGTGGGGCTGAATGAGCAGTTCTTC. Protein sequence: CASSLHYVGLNEQFF.

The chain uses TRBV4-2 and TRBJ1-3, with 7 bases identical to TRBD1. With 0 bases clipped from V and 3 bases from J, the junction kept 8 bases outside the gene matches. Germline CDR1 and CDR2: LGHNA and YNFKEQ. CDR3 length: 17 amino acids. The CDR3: CASSQDRTGWRGNTIYF. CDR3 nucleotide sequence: TGTGCCAGCAGCCAAGATCGGACAGGCTGGCGTGGAAACACCATATATTTT.

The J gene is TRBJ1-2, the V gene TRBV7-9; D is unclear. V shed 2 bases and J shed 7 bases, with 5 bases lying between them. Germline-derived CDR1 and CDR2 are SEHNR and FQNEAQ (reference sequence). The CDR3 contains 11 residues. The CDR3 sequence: CASSLRGGYTF. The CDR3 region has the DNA TGTGCCAGCAGCTTACGGGGTGGCTACACCTTC.